The T cell receptor (beta chain) under discussion was sequenced for a study of T-cell reconstitution after alpha-beta-depleted transplantation in children. The library targeted TCRbeta and was prepared with unique molecular identifiers. TCRdb passed the PCR reads through MiXCR, listing each CDR3 protein once. The sample lists approximately 640,000 distinct CDR3 sequences, roughly 15% occurring once. The CDR3 spans 17 residues. Deletions cut 4 bases from V and 1 base from J, with 20 bases between. Germline-derived CDR1 and CDR2 are SQVTM and ANQGSEA. At least ten counts were recorded for this clonotype.

The input for sequencing was PBMCs from the stem cell graft donor, taken from the stem cell graft. This receptor was obtained from a human donor who donated a stem cell graft to a child with acute myeloid leukemia. The chain carries TRBV29-1 and TRBJ1-5; possibly TRBD1 for D (5 bases). CDR3: CSVAYSSGAGSNQPQHF. CDR3 sequence (DNA): TGCAGCGTTGCTTATTCCAGTGGGGCCGGCAGCAATCAGCCCCAGCATTTT.